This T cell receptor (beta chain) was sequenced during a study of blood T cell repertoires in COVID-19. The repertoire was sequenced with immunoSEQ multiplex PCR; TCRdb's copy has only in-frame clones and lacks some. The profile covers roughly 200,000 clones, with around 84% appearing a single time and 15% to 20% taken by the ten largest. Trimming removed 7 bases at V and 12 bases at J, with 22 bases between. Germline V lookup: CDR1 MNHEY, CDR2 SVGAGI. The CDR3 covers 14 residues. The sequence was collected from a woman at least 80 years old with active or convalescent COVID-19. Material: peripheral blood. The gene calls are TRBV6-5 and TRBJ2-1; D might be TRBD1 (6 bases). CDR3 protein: CASTLVRGLSRQFF. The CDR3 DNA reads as TGTGCCAGCACCCTGGTCAGGGGTCTCAGTAGGCAGTTCTTC.